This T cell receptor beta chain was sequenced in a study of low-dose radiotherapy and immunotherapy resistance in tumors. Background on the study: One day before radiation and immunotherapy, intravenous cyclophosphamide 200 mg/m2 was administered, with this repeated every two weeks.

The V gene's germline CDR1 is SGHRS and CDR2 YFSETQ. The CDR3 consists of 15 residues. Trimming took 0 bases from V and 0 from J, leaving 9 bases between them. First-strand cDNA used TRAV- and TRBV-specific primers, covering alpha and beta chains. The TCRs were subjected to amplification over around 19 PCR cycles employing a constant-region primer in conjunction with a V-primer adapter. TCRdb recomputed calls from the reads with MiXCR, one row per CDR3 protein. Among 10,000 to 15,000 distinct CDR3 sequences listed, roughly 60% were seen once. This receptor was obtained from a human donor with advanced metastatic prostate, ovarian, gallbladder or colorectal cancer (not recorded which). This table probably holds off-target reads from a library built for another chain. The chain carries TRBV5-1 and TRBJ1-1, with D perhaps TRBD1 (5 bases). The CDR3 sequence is CASSLGGELNTEAFF. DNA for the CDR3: TGCGCCAGCAGCTTGGGAGGGGAACTGAACACTGAAGCTTTCTTT.